This TCR beta chain came from a study of cytomegalovirus exposure and HLA in healthy donors. Sequencing used immunoSEQ multiplex PCR; TCRdb keeps in-frame clones, though not all of them. This table holds approximately 150,000 clones, about nine tenths found once. Germline lookup yields CDR1 SGHRS and CDR2 YFSETQ. The CDR3 is 14 amino acids. Trimming took 5 bases from V and 0 from J; bases not matched to a gene: 0. The source is a man younger than 30 in good health and CMV-seropositive. V is TRBV5-1 and J is TRBJ2-3; 10 positions agree with TRBD2. The sequencing input was PBMCs. CDR3: CASRLAGSTDTQYF. Here the CDR3 DNA reads TGCGCCAGCAGACTAGCGGGGAGCACAGATACGCAGTATTTT.